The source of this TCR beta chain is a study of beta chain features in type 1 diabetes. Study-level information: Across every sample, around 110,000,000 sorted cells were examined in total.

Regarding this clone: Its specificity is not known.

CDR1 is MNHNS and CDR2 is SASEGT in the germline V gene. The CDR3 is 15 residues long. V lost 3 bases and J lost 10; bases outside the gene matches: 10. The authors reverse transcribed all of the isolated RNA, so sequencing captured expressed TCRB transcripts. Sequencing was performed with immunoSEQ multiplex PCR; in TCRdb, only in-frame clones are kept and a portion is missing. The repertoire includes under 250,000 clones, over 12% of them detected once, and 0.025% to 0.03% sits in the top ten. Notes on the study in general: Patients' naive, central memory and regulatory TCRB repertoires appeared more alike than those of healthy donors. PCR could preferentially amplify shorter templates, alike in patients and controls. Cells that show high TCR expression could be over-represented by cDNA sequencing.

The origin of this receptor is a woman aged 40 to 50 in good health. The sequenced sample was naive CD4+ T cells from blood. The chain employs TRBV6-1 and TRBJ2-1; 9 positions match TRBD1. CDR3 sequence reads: CASSETVSGTGEQFF. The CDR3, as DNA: TGTGCCAGCAGTGAGACGGTGTCAGGGACAGGGGAGCAGTTCTTC.